The 5 T cell receptor beta chains below were found in one sample sequenced in a study of blood T cell repertoires in COVID-19. Produced via immunoSEQ multiplex PCR; TCRdb's table is partial and in-frame only. The sample includes 200,000 to 250,000 clones, over 60% of them seen just once. Sample: peripheral blood. These receptors all stem from a woman in her 70s with acute or convalescent COVID-19.

The rearrangement links TRBV7-8 to TRBJ2-2; no clear D. CDR3 length: 17 amino acids. In germline, CDR1 is SGHVS, CDR2 FQNEAQ. V lost 5 bases and J 3 bases, leaving 19 bases between the germline ends. The DNA for the CDR3 is TGTGCCAGCAGCCTGGTCTCCCGTGGGCAGTACACCGGGGAGCTGTTTTTT. It specifies CASSLVSRGQYTGELFF.

V is TRBV10-3 and J is TRBJ2-5; TRBD1 might be the D (7 bases). CDR1 and CDR2 from the germline V gene are ENHRY and SYGVKD. Trimming took 7 bases from V and 5 from J, leaving 17 bases between them. This CDR3 comprises 14 residues. The CDR3 protein is CAIMSGQAGETQYF. In nucleotides, the CDR3 is TGTGCCATCATGTCAGGACAGGCGGGGGAGACCCAGTACTTC.

The chain joins TRBV2 to TRBJ2-3, with D possibly matching TRBD1 (6 bases). V was shortened by 8 bases and J by 6 bases, with 9 bases between the two germline ends. The CDR3 contains 11 residues. The germline V gene encodes CDR1 SNHLY and CDR2 FYNNEI. The CDR3 is CASGQRDTQYF. CDR3 nucleotide sequence: TGTGCCAGCGGACAGAGGGATACGCAGTATTTT.

V and J are TRBV9 and TRBJ2-4, with TRBD2 as a possible D gene (6 bases). Trimming took off 0 bases at V and 7 bases at J, with 11 bases between the two ends. The CDR3 extends over 14 amino acids. Germline loops: CDR1 SGDLS, CDR2 YYNGEE. CDR3 residues: CASSVEDGGNIQYF. The CDR3 bases are TGTGCCAGCAGCGTAGAGGACGGAGGGAACATTCAGTACTTC.

A few counts support this clone. CDR3 in DNA: TGTGCCAGCAGCTCCTATACAGGGGTCAGTGAGCAGTTCTTC. The encoded protein is CASSSYTGVSEQFF. The chain is built from TRBV11-2 and TRBJ2-1; TRBD1 aligns across 7 bases. This CDR3 contains 14 residues. CDR1 and CDR2 from the germline V gene are SGHAT and FQNNGV. V shed 4 bases, J shed 9 bases, and the junction held 9 bases outside the gene matches.